These 11 T cell receptor beta chains came from one sample sequenced in a study of long-term antiretroviral therapy in people with HIV (dated by TCRdb to the early 2020s). The immunoSEQ hsTCRB v3.0 assay was used at survey level resolution for TRB variable region sequencing. TCRdb obtained this table from immuneACCESS and retained in-frame rearrangements with V and J assigned. These tables miss some clones; where compared with another copy, unresolved V genes account for less than half of the shortfall, and the remainder is unexplained. This sample comprises fewer than 40,000 clones, roughly 79% of them detected only once. Approximately 8% of the sample goes to the ten largest clones. The material sequenced was unsorted PBMCs, taken 3.1 years after starting antiretroviral therapy. These receptors were obtained from a woman aged 45-60 years with HIV.

The chain recombines TRBV2 with TRBJ2-1; the D is unclear. The germline V gene has CDR1 SNHLY and CDR2 FYNNEI. The CDR3 runs to 15 residues. V was shortened by 7 bases and J by 0 bases, with 13 bases between the two germline ends. The CDR3 bases are TGTGCCAGCACTTTCGAGGCTCTCTCCTACAATGAGCAGTTCTTC. Translation gives CASTFEALSYNEQFF.

V gene TRBV7-3 combines with J gene TRBJ2-2, with unresolved D. The length of the CDR3 is 14 residues. V was pared by 2 bases and J by 7 bases, with 11 bases between. Germline loops: CDR1 SGHTA, CDR2 FQGTGA. CDR3 in DNA: TGTGCCAGCAGCTTATCGTCTAGTCTCGGGGAGCTGTTTTTT. It translates to CASSLSSSLGELFF.

This sequence joins TRBV27 and TRBJ1-6; TRBD1 matches 7 bases. The trim removed 1 base at V and 10 bases at J, leaving 10 bases unmatched. Germline values: CDR1 MNHEY, CDR2 SMNVEV (reference sequence). The CDR3 length is 16 residues. The CDR3: CASSLYGSQGGSPLHF. CDR3 in DNA: TGTGCCAGCAGTTTATATGGCAGCCAGGGGGGATCACCCCTCCACTTT.

This clone was picked up a small number of times. The chain links TRBV4-1 to TRBJ1-4; D is unresolved. There are 13 residues in the CDR3. Germline CDR1 reads MGHRA; CDR2 reads YSYEKL. Trimming pared 0 bases from V and 8 bases from J, leaving 7 bases between. The CDR3 reads CASSQDMGEKLFF. The CDR3 bases are TGCGCCAGCAGCCAAGATATGGGGGAAAAACTGTTTTTT.

This rearrangement joins TRBV7-8 to TRBJ2-7; D not resolved. Germline V lookup: CDR1 SGHVS, CDR2 FQNEAQ. This CDR3 spans 11 amino acids. Trimming stripped 5 bases from V and 4 bases from J, with 6 bases between. The CDR3 region has the DNA TGTGCCAGCAGCAACGAATACGAGCAGTACTTC. Amino acids: CASSNEYEQYF.

J is TRBJ1-2 and V is TRBV23-1; D possibly corresponds to TRBD1 (6 bases). TRBV23-1 is an open reading frame whose function is uncertain. V was pared by 5 bases and J by 5 bases, with 18 bases between. This CDR3 has 15 residues. The DNA of the CDR3 is TGCGCCAGCAGTAAAATAGGGGGACTGACGTATGGCTACACCTTC. Translation gives CASSKIGGLTYGYTF.

This clone was counted a single time. The chain has TRBV28 and TRBJ1-3; D is ambiguous. Germline CDR1 MDHEN, CDR2 SYDVKM. Between the trimmed V and J ends, which lost 7 bases and 0 bases, there was a span of 10 bases. CDR3 length equals 14 residues. CDR3 nucleotide sequence: TGTGCCAGCACCTTGAGTAACTCTGGAAACACCATATATTTT. The encoded protein is CASTLSNSGNTIYF. The variable domain in full, with the rest retrieved from reference TRBV28 and TRBJ1-3, is DVKVTQSSRYLVKRTGEKVFLECVQDMDHENMFWYRQDPGLGLRLIYFSYDVKMKEKGDIPEGYSVSREKKERFSLILESASTNQTSMYLCASTLSNSGNTIYFGEGSWLTVV.

The V call is TRBV12-5, the J call TRBJ2-7, with a possible D match to TRBD2 (5 bases). V was cut by 6 bases and J by 3 bases, with 12 bases left in between. CDR1 and CDR2 from the germline V gene are LGHNT and FRNRAP. This CDR3 has 13 residues. CDR3 loop: CASGPDWHYEQYF. For the CDR3, the DNA is TGTGCTAGTGGGCCGGACTGGCACTACGAGCAGTACTTC.

The chain carries TRBV5-1 and TRBJ2-5; D uncertain. V lost 0 bases to trimming and J lost 0 bases, with 6 bases between them. The CDR3 runs to 14 residues. Germline CDR1 SGHRS, CDR2 YFSETQ. The CDR3 DNA sequence: TGCGCCAGCAGCTTGGAGGGCGACCAAGAGACCCAGTACTTC. It yields the protein CASSLEGDQETQYF. Drawing the rest from reference TRBV5-1 and TRBJ2-5, the complete variable domain is KAGVTQTPRYLIKTRGQQVTLSCSPISGHRSVSWYQQTPGQGLQFLFEYFSETQRNKGNFPGRFSGRQFSNSRSEMNVSTLELGDSALYLCASSLEGDQETQYFGPGTRLLVL.

V usage is TRBV5-4 and J usage is TRBJ2-2, with 9 bases lining up with TRBD2. This CDR3 is built from 15 residues. Germline lookup yields CDR1 SGHNT and CDR2 YYREEE (reference sequence). V lost 4 bases and J lost 5; bases outside the gene matches: 6. CDR3 bases: TGTGCCAGCAGCGGGCGGGGGGGCCTGACCGGGGAGCTGTTTTTT. Its translation: CASSGRGGLTGELFF.

CDR3 sequence (DNA): TGTGCCACCAGCCCAGATGGATGGAATAGCAATCAGCCCCAGCATTTT. Translated: CATSPDGWNSNQPQHF. The chain recombines TRBV15 with TRBJ1-5; D not certain. Germline-derived CDR1 and CDR2 are LNHNV and YYDKDF (reference sequence). The CDR3 runs to 16 residues. Deletions cut 5 bases from V and 0 bases from J, with 14 bases between.